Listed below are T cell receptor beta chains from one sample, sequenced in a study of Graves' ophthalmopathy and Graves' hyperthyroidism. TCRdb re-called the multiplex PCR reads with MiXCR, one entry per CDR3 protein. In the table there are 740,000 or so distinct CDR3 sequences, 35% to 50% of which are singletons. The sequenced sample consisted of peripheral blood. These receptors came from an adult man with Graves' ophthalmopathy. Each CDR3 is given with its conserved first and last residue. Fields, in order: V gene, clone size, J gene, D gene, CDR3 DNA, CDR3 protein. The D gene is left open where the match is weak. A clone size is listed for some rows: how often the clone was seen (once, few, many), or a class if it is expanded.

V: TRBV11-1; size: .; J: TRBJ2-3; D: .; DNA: TGTGCCAGCAGCTTACTCTCGCAGAACACAGATACGCAGTATTTT; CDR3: CASSLLSQNTDTQYF
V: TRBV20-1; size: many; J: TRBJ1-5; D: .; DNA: TGCAGTGTTTGGCAGGGCTATAGCAATCAGCCCCAGCATTTT; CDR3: CSVWQGYSNQPQHF
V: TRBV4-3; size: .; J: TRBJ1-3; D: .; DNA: TGCGCCAGCAGCCGGTTTCACATCTCTGGAAACACCATATATTTT; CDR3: CASSRFHISGNTIYF
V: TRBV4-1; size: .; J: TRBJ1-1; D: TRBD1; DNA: TGCGCCAGCAGCCGAATAGGACAGGGTTACACTGAAGCTTTCTTT; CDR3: CASSRIGQGYTEAFF
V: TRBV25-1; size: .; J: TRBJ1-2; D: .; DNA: TGTGCCAGCACCCTATCTTCCGGGGGCGGCTATGGCTACACCTTC; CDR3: CASTLSSGGGYGYTF
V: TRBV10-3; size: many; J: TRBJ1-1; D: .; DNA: TGTGCCATCAGTGAGAGTCAGAAGAACACTGAAGCTTTCTTT; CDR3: CAISESQKNTEAFF
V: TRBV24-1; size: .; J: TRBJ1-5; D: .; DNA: TGTGCCACCAGTGATGGGGGAGGGGAGACCCAGCATTTT; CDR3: CATSDGGGETQHF
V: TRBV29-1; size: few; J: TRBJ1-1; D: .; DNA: TGCAGCCTCACCGGCGGGCGCATTCGGAACACTGAAGCTTTCTTT; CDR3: CSLTGGRIRNTEAFF
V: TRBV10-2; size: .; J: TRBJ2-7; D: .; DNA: TGCGCCAGCAGTGAGTCGGGGGAAGGGAGCTCCTACGAGCAGTACTTC; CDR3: CASSESGEGSSYEQYF
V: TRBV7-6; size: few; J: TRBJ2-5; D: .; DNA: TGTGCCAGCAGCGACCTCTTGGGGGTGGAGACCCAGTACTTC; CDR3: CASSDLLGVETQYF